These 5 T cell receptor beta chains were all obtained from the same sample, sequenced in a study of T cell changes during pregnancy in multiple sclerosis (dated by TCRdb to between 2018 and 2021). To prepare the library, the immunoSEQ multiplex PCR assay was applied. Held by TCRdb, this immuneACCESS table contains in-frame sequences only and omits some clones. Under half of the omission traces to an unresolved V gene where checked; the cause of the rest is unknown. A total of 65,000 to 90,000 clones appear in this sample, roughly 92% of them only once. The top ten clonotypes cover 1.5% to 2.5% of the sample. Specimen: peripheral blood, collected in the second trimester of pregnancy. These receptors originate from a female donor with multiple sclerosis, enrolled in a pregnancy study.

The rearrangement joins TRBV6-5 to TRBJ2-1; the match to TRBD2 covers 7 bases. CDR3 size: 16 residues. The V and J ends lost 0 bases and 0 bases, in that order; junction bases with no gene match: 2. Germline CDR1 and CDR2: MNHEY and SVGAGI. CDR3 protein: CASSYSSGGSYNEQFF. DNA for the CDR3: TGTGCCAGCAGTTACTCGTCGGGGGGCTCCTACAATGAGCAGTTCTTC.

The gene calls are TRBV5-8 and TRBJ2-3, with 9 bases lining up with TRBD2. Looked up from germline, CDR1 is SGHTS and CDR2 is YDEGEE. The CDR3 extends over 17 amino acids. J gave up 2 bases and V 0 bases, and 7 bases lay outside the gene matches. The CDR3 nucleotides read TGTGCCAGCAGCTTGGCGGGGCTAGCGGGGACCACAGATACGCAGTATTTT. Its protein product is CASSLAGLAGTTDTQYF.

V and J are TRBV28 and TRBJ2-1, with 7 bases matching TRBD1. CDR1 is MDHEN and CDR2 is SYDVKM in the germline V gene. There are 16 residues in the CDR3. V gave up 5 bases and J gave up 5 bases; unmatched junction bases: 12. The CDR3 DNA is TGTGCCAGCAGTACCCGGACAGGCCACACTAACAATGAGCAGTTCTTC. It codes for CASSTRTGHTNNEQFF.

V gene TRBV5-1 combines with J gene TRBJ2-5; TRBD2 agrees at 8 bases. This CDR3 region has 19 residues. J was trimmed by 7 bases and V by 1 base; bases with no gene match: 21. Germline CDR1 and CDR2: SGHRS and YFSETQ. In DNA form, the CDR3 reads TGCGCCAGCAGCTTGCGTCCTGGGGCGGCTAGCGGGCTCGAGGGGACCCAGTACTTC. Translated, it gives CASSLRPGAASGLEGTQYF.

This chain connects TRBV4-3 to TRBJ1-1; D is uncertain. The V end lost 0 bases, the J end lost 3 bases, and 11 bases lay between the germline ends. The CDR3 sequence is 15 residues long. Germline CDR1 LGHNA, CDR2 YSLEER. The CDR3 reads CASSQDLNYYTEAFF. For the CDR3, the DNA is TGCGCCAGCAGCCAAGATCTAAATTACTACACTGAAGCTTTCTTT.